Below, 9 T cell receptor beta chains from the same sample are listed, as sequenced in a study of blood T cell repertoires in COVID-19 (TCRdb year 2020). The library relied on the immunoSEQ multiplex PCR assay. Entries here come from immuneACCESS through TCRdb and include only in-frame sequences with V and J called. Some clones fail to appear in such tables; in the studies checked, an unresolved V gene covers under half of the shortfall, and the cause of the remainder is unknown. Across this sample there are tens of thousands of clones, with roughly 87% seen only once. The ten most abundant clones make up under 9.5% of the sample. The sequenced material came from peripheral blood. These receptor sequences come from a human donor with active COVID-19. The donor label of this sample is uncertain.

This clone appeared once. The V gene is TRBV10-3, the J gene TRBJ2-2; 12 nucleotides match TRBD2. The ends lost 5 bases at V and 2 bases at J; junction bases unmatched: 6. The V gene's germline CDR1 is ENHRY and CDR2 SYGVKD. This CDR3 has 17 residues. In nucleotides, the CDR3 is TGTGCCATCAGTCGTCTGACTAGCGGGGGAAACACCGGGGAGCTGTTTTTT. Its protein product is CAISRLTSGGNTGELFF.

The rearrangement joins TRBV20-1 to TRBJ2-5, with a possible D match to TRBD2 (5 bases). The CDR3 extends over 13 amino acids. The V gene's germline CDR1 is DFQATT and CDR2 SNEGSKA (reference sequence). V lost 3 bases and J lost 5, with 13 bases in between. DNA for the CDR3: TGCAGTGCTAGTTTGCGGGTTAGCGAGACCCAGTACTTC. It specifies CSASLRVSETQYF.

V is TRBV9 and J is TRBJ2-1, with D maybe TRBD2 (6 bases). Trimming left V 0 bases short and J 0 bases short, with 10 bases between. CDR3 size: 16 residues. Looked up from germline, CDR1 is SGDLS and CDR2 is YYNGEE. CDR3 region: CASSVAAGSSYNEQFF. The DNA of the CDR3 is TGTGCCAGCAGCGTAGCTGCGGGGAGCTCCTACAATGAGCAGTTCTTC.

The V gene is TRBV3-1 (or the pseudogene TRBV3-2), the J gene TRBJ2-5; D remains ambiguous. The germline CDR1 and CDR2 sequences are LGHDT and YNNKEL (reference sequence). CDR3 length: 13 amino acids. V was clipped by 4 bases and J by 5 bases, with 11 bases between them. The CDR3 sequence: CASSPHEAETQYF. DNA for the CDR3: TGTGCCAGCAGCCCCCATGAAGCGGAGACCCAGTACTTC.

This chain uses TRBV11-2 with TRBJ2-7, with a weak D call TRBD1 (5 bases). V was cut by 2 bases and J by 2 bases, with 13 bases left in between. The V gene's germline CDR1 is SGHAT and CDR2 FQNNGV. This CDR3 region has 15 residues. For the CDR3, the DNA is TGTGCCAGCAGCTTAAACAGGCTGCTTGCCTACGAGCAGTACTTC. Amino acids: CASSLNRLLAYEQYF. Complete variable domain (other parts from reference TRBV11-2 and TRBJ2-7): EAGVAQSPRYKIIEKRQSVAFWCNPISGHATLYWYQQILGQGPKLLIQFQNNGVVDDSQLPKDRFSAERLKGVDSTLKIQPAKLEDSAVYLCASSLNRLLAYEQYFGPGTRLTVT.

This chain connects TRBV11-3 to TRBJ2-2, with 8 bases matching TRBD2. This CDR3 is built from 15 residues. The trim removed 8 bases at V and 0 bases at J, leaving 5 bases unmatched. Germline values: CDR1 SGHNT, CDR2 YENEEA. CDR3 region: CASARGGANTGELFF. The DNA of the CDR3 is TGTGCCAGCGCCCGGGGGGGGGCGAACACCGGGGAGCTGTTTTTT.

The J gene is TRBJ2-7, the V gene TRBV14, with D maybe TRBD2 (5 bases). V was pared by 0 bases and J by 7 bases, with 10 bases between. CDR1 SGHDN and CDR2 FVKESK come from the germline V gene. The CDR3 runs 13 residues. The CDR3 nucleotides read TGTGCCAGCAGCCAAGATCGGGGTGGGGAGCAGTACTTC. Protein: CASSQDRGGEQYF. The variable domain in full, with the rest retrieved from reference TRBV14 and TRBJ2-7, is EAGVTQFPSHSVIEKGQTVTLRCDPISGHDNLYWYRRVMGKEIKFLLHFVKESKQDESGMPNNRFLAERTGGTYSTLKVQPAELEDSGVYFCASSQDRGGEQYFGPGTRLTVT.

The chain links TRBV6-5 to TRBJ1-5; D might be TRBD1 (6 bases). Trimming took off 6 bases at V and 6 bases at J, with 15 bases between the two ends. This CDR3 is 14 amino acids long. Germline lookup yields CDR1 MNHEY and CDR2 SVGAGI. CDR3 amino acids: CASSRTGFGQPQHF. The CDR3 bases are TGTGCCAGCAGCCGTACAGGGTTTGGTCAGCCCCAGCATTTT.

The chain has TRBV29-1 and TRBJ1-1; 8 bases map to TRBD1. Per the germline V gene, CDR1 is SQVTM and CDR2 is ANQGSEA. Trimming cost V 3 bases and J 5 bases; bases outside gene matches: 11. The CDR3 loop spans 15 amino acids. CDR3 loop: CSVESQGASGTEAFF. As DNA, the CDR3 is TGCAGCGTTGAGTCGCAGGGGGCGAGTGGGACTGAAGCTTTCTTT.